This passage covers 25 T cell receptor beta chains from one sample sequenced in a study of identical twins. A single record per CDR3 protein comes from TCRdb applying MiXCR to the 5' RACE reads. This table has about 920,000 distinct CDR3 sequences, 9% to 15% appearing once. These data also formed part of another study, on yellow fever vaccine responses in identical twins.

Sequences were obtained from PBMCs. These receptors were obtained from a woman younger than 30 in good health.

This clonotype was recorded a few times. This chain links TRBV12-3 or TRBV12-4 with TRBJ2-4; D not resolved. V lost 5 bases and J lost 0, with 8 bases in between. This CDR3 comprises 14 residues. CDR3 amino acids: CASSRSVAKNIQYF. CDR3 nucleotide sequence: TGTGCCAGCAGTCGGAGTGTAGCCAAAAACATTCAGTACTTC.

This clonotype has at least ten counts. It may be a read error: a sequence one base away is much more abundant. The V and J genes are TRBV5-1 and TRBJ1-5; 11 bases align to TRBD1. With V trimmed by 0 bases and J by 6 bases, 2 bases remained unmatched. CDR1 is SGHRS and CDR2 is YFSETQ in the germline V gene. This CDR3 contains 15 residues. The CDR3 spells CASSLGTGGIQPQHF. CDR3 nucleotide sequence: TGCGCCAGCAGCTTGGGGACAGGGGGCATTCAGCCCCAGCATTTT.

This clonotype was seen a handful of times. CDR3 coding DNA: TGTGCCAGCAGTTTAGACAGAACTAATGAAAAACTGTTTTTT. Translating gives CASSLDRTNEKLFF. The rearrangement uses TRBV12-3 or TRBV12-4 and TRBJ1-4; D unclear. Trimming cost V 1 base and J 1 base, with 4 bases left between them. CDR3 size: 14 residues.

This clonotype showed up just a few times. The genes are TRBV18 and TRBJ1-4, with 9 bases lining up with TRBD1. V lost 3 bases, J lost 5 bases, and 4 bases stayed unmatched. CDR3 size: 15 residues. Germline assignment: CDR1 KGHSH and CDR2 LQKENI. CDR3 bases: TGTGCCAGCTCACCGCCGGGACAGGGAAATGAAAAACTGTTTTTT. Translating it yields CASSPPGQGNEKLFF.

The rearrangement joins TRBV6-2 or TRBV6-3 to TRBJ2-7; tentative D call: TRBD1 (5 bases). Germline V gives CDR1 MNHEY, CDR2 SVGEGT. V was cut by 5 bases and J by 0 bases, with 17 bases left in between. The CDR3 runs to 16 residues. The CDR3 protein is CASSDGLQGSSYEQYF. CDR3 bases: TGTGCCAGCAGTGACGGCCTGCAGGGCAGCTCCTACGAGCAGTACTTC.

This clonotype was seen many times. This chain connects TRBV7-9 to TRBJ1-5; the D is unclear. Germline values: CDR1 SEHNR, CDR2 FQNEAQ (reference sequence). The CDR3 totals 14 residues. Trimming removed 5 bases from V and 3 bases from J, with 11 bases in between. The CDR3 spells CASSVAGANQPQHF. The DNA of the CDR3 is TGTGCCAGCAGCGTTGCGGGAGCCAATCAGCCCCAGCATTTT.

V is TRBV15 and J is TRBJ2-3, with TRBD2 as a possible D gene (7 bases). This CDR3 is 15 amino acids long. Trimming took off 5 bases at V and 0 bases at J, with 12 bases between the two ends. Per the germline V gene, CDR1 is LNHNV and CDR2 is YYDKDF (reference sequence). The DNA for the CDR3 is TGTGCCACCAGCTGGGGGGGCCTTAGCACAGATACGCAGTATTTT. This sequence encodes CATSWGGLSTDTQYF. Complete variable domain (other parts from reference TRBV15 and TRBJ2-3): DAMVIQNPRYQVTQFGKPVTLSCSQTLNHNVMYWYQQKSSQAPKLLFHYYDKDFNNEADTPDNFQSRRPNTSFCFLDIRSPGLGDTAMYLCATSWGGLSTDTQYFGPGTRLTVL.

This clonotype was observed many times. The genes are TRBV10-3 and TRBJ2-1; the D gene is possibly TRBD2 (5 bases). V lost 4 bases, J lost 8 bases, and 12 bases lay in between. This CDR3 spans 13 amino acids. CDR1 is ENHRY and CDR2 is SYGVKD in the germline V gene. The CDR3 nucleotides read TGTGCCATCAGTGCGTCCCACGGGGATGAGCAGTTCTTC. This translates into CAISASHGDEQFF.

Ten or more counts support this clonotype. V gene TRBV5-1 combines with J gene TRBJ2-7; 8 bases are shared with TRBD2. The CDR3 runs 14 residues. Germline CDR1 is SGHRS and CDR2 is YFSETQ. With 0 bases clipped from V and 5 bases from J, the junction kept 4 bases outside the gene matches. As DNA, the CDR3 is TGCGCCAGCAGCTTGGGACTAGCGAGGGACGAGCAGTACTTC. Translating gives CASSLGLARDEQYF. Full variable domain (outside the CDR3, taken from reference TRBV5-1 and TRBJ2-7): KAGVTQTPRYLIKTRGQQVTLSCSPISGHRSVSWYQQTPGQGLQFLFEYFSETQRNKGNFPGRFSGRQFSNSRSEMNVSTLELGDSALYLCASSLGLARDEQYFGPGTRLTVT.

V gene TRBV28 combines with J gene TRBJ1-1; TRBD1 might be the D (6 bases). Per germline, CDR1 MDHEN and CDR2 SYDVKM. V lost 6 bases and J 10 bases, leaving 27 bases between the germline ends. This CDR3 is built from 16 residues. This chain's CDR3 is CASSHRVREGVEVAFF. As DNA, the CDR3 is TGTGCCAGCAGCCACCGTGTAAGGGAGGGGGTAGAGGTAGCTTTCTTT.

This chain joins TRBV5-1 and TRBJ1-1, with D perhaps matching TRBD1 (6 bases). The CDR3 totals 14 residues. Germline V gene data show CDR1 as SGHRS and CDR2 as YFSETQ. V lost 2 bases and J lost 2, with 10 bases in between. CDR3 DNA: TGCGCCAGCAGCTTCGACAGGACAAACACTGAAGCTTTCTTT. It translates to CASSFDRTNTEAFF.

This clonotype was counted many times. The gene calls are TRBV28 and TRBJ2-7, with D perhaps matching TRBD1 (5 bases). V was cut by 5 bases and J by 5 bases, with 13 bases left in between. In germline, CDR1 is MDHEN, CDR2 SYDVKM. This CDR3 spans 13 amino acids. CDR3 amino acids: CASSDPGFHEQYF. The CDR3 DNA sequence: TGTGCCAGCAGTGACCCAGGGTTCCACGAGCAGTACTTC.

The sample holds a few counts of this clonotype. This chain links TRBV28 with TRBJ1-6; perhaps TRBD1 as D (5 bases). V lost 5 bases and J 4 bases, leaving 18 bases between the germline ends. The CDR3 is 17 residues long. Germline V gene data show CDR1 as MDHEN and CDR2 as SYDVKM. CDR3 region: CASSPGGVGNYNSPLHF. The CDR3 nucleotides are TGTGCCAGCAGTCCTGGAGGGGTGGGTAATTATAATTCACCCCTCCACTTT.

The DNA of the CDR3 is TGCAGTGCTCGCCGACAAATATCCAACTACGAGCAGTACTTC. Its translation is CSARRQISNYEQYF. The V call is TRBV20-1, the J call TRBJ2-7; the D is unclear. Trimming cost V 5 bases and J 3 bases, with 17 bases left between them. Germline assignment: CDR1 DFQATT and CDR2 SNEGSKA (reference sequence). CDR3 size: 14 residues.

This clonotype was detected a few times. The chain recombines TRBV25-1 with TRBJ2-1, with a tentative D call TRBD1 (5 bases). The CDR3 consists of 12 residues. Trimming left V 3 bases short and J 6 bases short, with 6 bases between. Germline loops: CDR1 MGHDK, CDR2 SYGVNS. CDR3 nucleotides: TGTGCCAGCAGTGACAGGGTCAATGAGCAGTTCTTC. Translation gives CASSDRVNEQFF.

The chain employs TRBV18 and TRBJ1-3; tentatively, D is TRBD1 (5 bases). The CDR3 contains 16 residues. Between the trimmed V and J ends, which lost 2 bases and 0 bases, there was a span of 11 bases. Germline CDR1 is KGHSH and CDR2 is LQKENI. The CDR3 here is CASSPWSGPSGNTIYF. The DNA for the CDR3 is TGTGCCAGCTCACCATGGTCGGGGCCCTCTGGAAACACCATATATTTT.

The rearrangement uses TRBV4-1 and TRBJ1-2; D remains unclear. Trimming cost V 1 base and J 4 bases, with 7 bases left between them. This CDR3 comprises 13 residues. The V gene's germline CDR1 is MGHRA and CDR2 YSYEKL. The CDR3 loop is CASSQVRGYGYTF. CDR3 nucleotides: TGCGCCAGCAGCCAAGTTCGTGGCTATGGCTACACCTTC.

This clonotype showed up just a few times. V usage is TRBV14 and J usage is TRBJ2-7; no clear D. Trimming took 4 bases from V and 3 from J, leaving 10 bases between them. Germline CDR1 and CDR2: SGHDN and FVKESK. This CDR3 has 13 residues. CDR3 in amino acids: CASSLRMVYEQYF. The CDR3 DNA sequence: TGTGCCAGCAGCCTACGCATGGTCTACGAGCAGTACTTC.

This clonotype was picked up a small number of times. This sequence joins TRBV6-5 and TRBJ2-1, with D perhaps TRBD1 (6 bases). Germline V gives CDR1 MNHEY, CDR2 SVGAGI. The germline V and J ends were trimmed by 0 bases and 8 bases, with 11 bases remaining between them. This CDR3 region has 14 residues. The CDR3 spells CASSYSATGYEQFF. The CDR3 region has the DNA TGTGCCAGCAGTTACTCAGCCACAGGGTATGAGCAGTTCTTC.

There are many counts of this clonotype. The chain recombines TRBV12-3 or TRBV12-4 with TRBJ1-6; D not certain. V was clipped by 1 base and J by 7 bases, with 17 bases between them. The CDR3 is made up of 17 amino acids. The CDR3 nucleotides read TGTGCCAGCAGTTTAGGAGGAGGGCCCCTGTGGAATTCACCCCTCCACTTT. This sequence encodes CASSLGGGPLWNSPLHF.

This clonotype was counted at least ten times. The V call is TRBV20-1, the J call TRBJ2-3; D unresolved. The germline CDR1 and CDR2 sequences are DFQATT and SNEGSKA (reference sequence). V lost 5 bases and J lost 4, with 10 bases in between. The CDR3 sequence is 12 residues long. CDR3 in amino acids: CSAPRVSDTQYF. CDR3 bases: TGCAGTGCTCCAAGGGTCTCAGATACGCAGTATTTT.

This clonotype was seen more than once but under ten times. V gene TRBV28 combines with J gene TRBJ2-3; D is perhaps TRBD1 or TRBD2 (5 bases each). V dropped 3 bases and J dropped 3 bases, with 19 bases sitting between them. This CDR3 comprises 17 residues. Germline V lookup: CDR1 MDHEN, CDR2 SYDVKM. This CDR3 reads CASSFSRAFRETDTQYF. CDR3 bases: TGTGCCAGCAGTTTCTCCCGAGCTTTCAGGGAGACAGATACGCAGTATTTT.

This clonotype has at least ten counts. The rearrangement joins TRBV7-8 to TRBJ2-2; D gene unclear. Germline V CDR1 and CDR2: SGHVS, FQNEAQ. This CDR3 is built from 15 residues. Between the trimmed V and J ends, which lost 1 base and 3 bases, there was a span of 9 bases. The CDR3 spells CASSLGVTYTGELFF. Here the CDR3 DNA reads TGTGCCAGCAGCTTAGGCGTCACCTACACCGGGGAGCTGTTTTTT.

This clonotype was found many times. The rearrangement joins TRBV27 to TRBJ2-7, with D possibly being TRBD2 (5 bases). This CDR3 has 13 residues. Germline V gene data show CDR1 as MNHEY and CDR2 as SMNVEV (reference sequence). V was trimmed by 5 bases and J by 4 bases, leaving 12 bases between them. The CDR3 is CASSPYEGYEQYF. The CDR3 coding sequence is TGTGCCAGCAGTCCCTATGAGGGTTACGAGCAGTACTTC.

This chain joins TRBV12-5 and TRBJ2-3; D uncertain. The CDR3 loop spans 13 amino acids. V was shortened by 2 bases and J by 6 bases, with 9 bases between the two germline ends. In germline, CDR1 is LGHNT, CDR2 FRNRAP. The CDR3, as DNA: TGTGCTAGTGGTTTGCTCAGCGCCGATACGCAGTATTTT. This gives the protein CASGLLSADTQYF.